This T cell receptor beta chain was sequenced during a study of identical twins. TCRdb analysed the 5' RACE reads with MiXCR anew, one entry per CDR3 protein. This sample has roughly 240,000 distinct CDR3 sequences, with roughly 7.5% found just once. The V end lost 7 bases, the J end lost 5 bases, and 19 bases lay between the germline ends. The CDR3 consists of 15 residues. Germline V gives CDR1 MDHEN, CDR2 SYDVKM. This clonotype was found many times. The antigen is undetermined. Each donor (without exception) was a healthy Caucasian. Study-level points and caveats: Its conclusions, products of cross-sectional statistical analysis, did not come from following the same donors.

This sample also appeared in a second study, on yellow fever vaccine responses in identical twins.

The clonotype comes from a woman in her late teens or twenties in good health. The chain recombines TRBV28 with TRBJ2-3, with D perhaps TRBD2 (7 bases). The sequencing input was CD8+ T cells sorted from blood. CDR3 bases: TGTGCCAGCACTTCACCACTGGGGGGGCTAGATACGCAGTATTTT. Protein sequence: CASTSPLGGLDTQYF.